This is a list of T cell receptor beta chains from one sample in a study of blood T cell repertoires in COVID-19. Data came from immunoSEQ multiplex PCR; TCRdb stores just in-frame clones and leaves some out. Of around 180,000 clones in the sample, 70% to 90% were seen once. Sequencing was performed on peripheral blood. The receptors stem from a human donor in a cohort sampled during active COVID-19. CDR3s include the opening cysteine and the closing phenylalanine or tryptophan. D genes are given only for firm matches. Clone size is shown for a subset of rows, as once, few, many or a class of expanded clone.

j_call d_call v_call clone_size cdr3_aa cdr3_nt
TRBJ2-1 TRBD2 TRBV3-1/TRBV3-2 once CASSQVAGGGYNEQFF TGTGCCAGCAGCCAAGTAGCGGGAGGGGGATACAATGAGCAGTTCTTC
TRBJ2-7 . TRBV5-6 . CASSTNFGGTYEQYF TGTGCCAGCAGCACAAACTTCGGGGGTACCTACGAGCAGTACTTC
TRBJ1-1 . TRBV18 . CASSPRRDTEAFF TGTGCCAGCTCACCACGACGGGACACTGAAGCTTTCTTT
TRBJ2-3 TRBD2 TRBV7-8 once CASSSQLAGSTDTQYF TGTGCCAGCAGCTCCCAATTAGCGGGGAGCACAGATACGCAGTATTTT
TRBJ2-7 TRBD1 TRBV6-5 . CASSSGGRNYEQYF TGTGCCAGCAGTTCAGGGGGTAGGAACTACGAGCAGTACTTC
TRBJ2-1 TRBD2 TRBV9 . CASSTGTSGYNEQFF TGTGCCAGCAGCACCGGGACTAGCGGCTACAATGAGCAGTTCTTC
TRBJ2-1 . TRBV28 . CASSLRQLNEQFF TGTGCCAGCAGTTTAAGACAGCTCAATGAGCAGTTCTTC
TRBJ1-2 . TRBV29-1 . CSVEDLGGRGYTF TGCAGCGTTGAAGATCTGGGGGGGAGAGGCTACACCTTC
TRBJ1-2 TRBD1 TRBV5-4 few CASSSQGGVNYGYTF TGTGCCAGCAGCTCACAGGGGGGAGTTAACTATGGCTACACCTTC
TRBJ1-2 TRBD1 TRBV7-9 . CASSPAGDRARDYTF TGTGCCAGCAGCCCAGCGGGAGACAGGGCTCGCGACTACACCTTC
TRBJ2-1 TRBD2 TRBV28 . CASTPGIAGAPYNEQFF TGTGCCAGCACTCCCGGGATAGCGGGAGCCCCCTACAATGAGCAGTTCTTC
TRBJ2-2 . TRBV6-6 . CASSYFGANTGELFF TGTGCCAGCAGTTACTTCGGGGCGAACACCGGGGAGCTGTTTTTT
TRBJ1-4 . TRBV7-9 . CASSFSRGLKEKLFF TGTGCCAGCAGCTTTAGCCGAGGGCTGAAGGAAAAACTGTTTTTT
TRBJ2-1 . TRBV6-1 . CASSERQEQFF TGTGCCAGCAGTGAGAGACAGGAGCAGTTCTTC
TRBJ2-7 TRBD1 TRBV5-1 . CASSHTGTGVPYEQYF TGCGCCAGCAGCCACACCGGGACAGGGGTGCCCTACGAGCAGTACTTC
TRBJ2-6 . TRBV5-1 . CASSLAAGGANVLTF TGCGCCAGCAGCTTGGCTGCAGGGGGGGCCAACGTCCTGACTTTC
TRBJ1-3 . TRBV12-2 . CASRLTLRGVGNTIYF TGTGCAAGTCGCTTAACATTACGGGGAGTCGGAAACACCATATATTTT
TRBJ2-5 . TRBV5-1 . CASSLEKGGETQYF TGCGCCAGCAGCTTGGAAAAAGGAGGAGAGACCCAGTACTTC
TRBJ2-2 TRBD1 TRBV30 . CASEGRGSDTGELFF TGTGCCTCCGAGGGCAGGGGGAGTGACACCGGGGAGCTGTTTTTT
TRBJ2-7 . TRBV7-8 . CASSLNRVAYEQYF TGTGCCAGCAGCTTAAACAGGGTAGCCTACGAGCAGTACTTC
TRBJ1-4 . TRBV21-1 . CASSPNPRYRKMLFF TGTGCCAGCAGCCCTAACCCAAGATACAGAAAAATGCTGTTTTTT
TRBJ2-1 . TRBV5-1 . CASIPSGVGSYNEQFF TGCGCCAGCATCCCCAGCGGCGTGGGCTCCTACAATGAGCAGTTCTTC